This T cell receptor (beta chain) was sequenced during a study of cytomegalovirus exposure and HLA in healthy donors. In nominal health when sampled, donors likely had unrecorded immune exposures nonetheless. The germline V gene has CDR1 SGHRS and CDR2 YFSETQ. J was trimmed by 6 bases and V by 4 bases; bases with no gene match: 6. The CDR3 sequence is 15 residues long. The PCR employed 60 Vbeta primers together with 13 Jbeta primers. Profiling relied on immunoSEQ multiplex PCR, and the TCRdb table lists in-frame clones only, not all of them. The table shows over 150,000 clones, with 79% occurring only once.

Sequencing was done on a sample of PBMCs. The receptor comes from a man between 35 and 55 years old in good health and CMV-seronegative. This rearrangement joins TRBV5-1 to TRBJ2-2; the match to TRBD1 covers 10 bases. CDR3 region: CASSPLGTGAGELFF. The CDR3 nucleotides are TGCGCCAGCAGCCCCCTAGGGACAGGGGCCGGGGAGCTGTTTTTT.